This entry lists 22 T cell receptor beta chains sequenced from one sample in a study of blood T cell repertoires in COVID-19. Assay: immunoSEQ multiplex PCR; the TCRdb copy retains only in-frame clones and omits some. The sample gives roughly 310,000 clones, approximately 91% of which show up once; over 8% is in the top ten. Material: PBMCs or T cells enriched from blood (not recorded which). These receptors came from a middle-aged woman who had recovered from COVID-19.

The CDR3 sequence is CASSVQGNSGNTIYF. CDR3 nucleotide sequence: TGTGCCAGCAGCGTTCAGGGTAACTCTGGAAACACCATATATTTT. The chain recombines TRBV9 with TRBJ1-3, with D perhaps matching TRBD1 (5 bases). The CDR3 extends over 15 amino acids. The V end lost 2 bases, the J end lost 0 bases, and 9 bases lay between the germline ends. The germline V gene has CDR1 SGDLS and CDR2 YYNGEE.

This rearrangement joins TRBV15 to TRBJ2-3, with 8 bases identical to TRBD1. Germline V CDR1 and CDR2: LNHNV, YYDKDF (reference sequence). The CDR3 contains 18 residues. With 2 bases clipped from V and 1 base from J, the junction kept 11 bases outside the gene matches. CDR3 in DNA: TGTGCCACCAGCAGATCGAGAACAGGGGGGCCTGGCACAGATACGCAGTATTTT. Amino acids: CATSRSRTGGPGTDTQYF.

The chain is built from TRBV10-1 and TRBJ1-2; perhaps TRBD1 as D (5 bases). Trimming took off 2 bases at V and 4 bases at J, with 20 bases between the two ends. The CDR3 runs 17 residues. CDR1 and CDR2 (germline): WNHNN, SYGVQD (reference sequence). The CDR3 DNA is TGCGCCAGCAGTGAGAGGTTGACGGGGGAGGGAGGCTATGGCTACACCTTC. Translating gives CASSERLTGEGGYGYTF.

The chain links TRBV30 to TRBJ2-3, with TRBD1 matching 7 bases. The CDR3 is 16 residues long. Trimming removed 5 bases from V and 0 bases from J; junction bases left unmatched: 11. CDR1 is GTSNPN and CDR2 is SVGIG in the germline V gene (reference sequence). CDR3 in amino acids: CAWGIDREFSTDTQYF. CDR3 in DNA: TGTGCCTGGGGGATTGACAGGGAGTTTAGCACAGATACGCAGTATTTT.

This chain connects TRBV30 to TRBJ2-3; maybe TRBD2 (8 bases). The CDR3 is made up of 15 amino acids. Trimming took 7 bases from V and 5 from J, leaving 22 bases between them. Germline V gives CDR1 GTSNPN, CDR2 SVGIG (reference sequence). CDR3 region: CASGPGGRTGDTQYF. The CDR3 coding sequence is TGTGCCTCGGGACCTGGCGGGAGGACAGGAGATACGCAGTATTTT.

This chain connects TRBV7-9 to TRBJ1-1; TRBD1 might be the D (6 bases). V lost 3 bases, J lost 1 base, and 12 bases lay in between. Germline CDR1 and CDR2: SEHNR and FQNEAQ (reference sequence). The CDR3 runs 15 residues. The CDR3 nucleotides read TGTGCCAGCAGCTTGCAGGGGAAGGAGAACACTGAAGCTTTCTTT. Protein sequence: CASSLQGKENTEAFF.

The rearrangement links TRBV21-1 to TRBJ1-2. TRBV21-1 is tagged as a pseudogene. The CDR3 is 13 residues long. The CDR3 nucleotides read TGTGCCAGCAGAAGACTGCTAAGCTATGGCTACACCTTC. Protein sequence: CASRRLLSYGYTF.

V and J are TRBV6-5 and TRBJ2-1, with 9 bases fitting TRBD2. Germline lookup yields CDR1 MNHEY and CDR2 SVGAGI. The J segment lost 10 bases and the V segment lost 6 bases, leaving 13 bases of the junction unmatched. The CDR3 is 15 residues long. CDR3 sequence reads: CASSLFAGGPGEQFF. Here the CDR3 DNA reads TGTGCCAGCAGCCTATTTGCGGGAGGGCCTGGGGAGCAGTTCTTC.

This sequence joins TRBV18 and TRBJ2-5; 9 nucleotides align to TRBD2. V was clipped by 9 bases and J by 5 bases; unmatched bases: 7. Germline CDR1 KGHSH, CDR2 LQKENI. The CDR3 extends over 13 amino acids. CDR3 loop: CASSGTSTETQYF. The CDR3 region has the DNA TGTGCCAGTTCCGGGACTAGCACTGAGACCCAGTACTTC.

J is TRBJ1-4 and V is TRBV5-1; D uncertain. Germline lookup yields CDR1 SGHRS and CDR2 YFSETQ. The CDR3 contains 14 residues. The V end lost 4 bases, the J end lost 3 bases, and 10 bases lay between the germline ends. Written as DNA, the CDR3 is TGCGCCAGCAGCCCTAGAGGGCCTAATGAAAAACTGTTTTTT. Translating gives CASSPRGPNEKLFF.

This clone is a singleton in its sample. This chain links TRBV19 with TRBJ1-1, with D perhaps TRBD1 (5 bases). V was cut by 10 bases and J by 4 bases, with 16 bases left in between. CDR3 length equals 13 residues. Germline V gene lookup returns CDR1 LNHDA and CDR2 SQIVND (reference sequence). The CDR3 spells CATLNGGITEAFF. The CDR3 region has the DNA TGTGCCACTCTGAATGGGGGGATCACTGAAGCTTTCTTT. Looking up the rest from reference TRBV19 and TRBJ1-1 gives the full variable domain: DGGITQSPKYLFRKEGQNVTLSCEQNLNHDAMYWYRQDPGQGLRLIYYSQIVNDFQKGDIAEGYSVSREKKESFPLTVTSAQKNPTAFYLCATLNGGITEAFFGQGTRLTVV.

This chain joins TRBV4-3 and TRBJ1-4; 9 nucleotides match TRBD1. This CDR3 region has 18 residues. With V trimmed by 1 base and J by 5 bases, 11 bases remained unmatched. Germline V CDR1 and CDR2: LGHNA, YSLEER. CDR3 coding DNA: TGCGCCAGCAGCCAAGGTTCTGACAGGGGGACAGCAAATGAAAAACTGTTTTTT. Translating it yields CASSQGSDRGTANEKLFF.

J is TRBJ2-7 and V is TRBV6-2 or TRBV6-3; 9 nucleotides align to TRBD2. The CDR3 is 17 residues long. Germline assignment: CDR1 MNHEY and CDR2 SVGEGT. J was trimmed by 3 bases and V by 5 bases; bases with no gene match: 14. The CDR3 region is CASSNLPGTSSRYEQYF. CDR3 bases: TGTGCCAGCAGTAACCTACCCGGGACTAGCTCCCGCTACGAGCAGTACTTC.

V and J are TRBV13 and TRBJ2-6, with D tentatively TRBD1 (6 bases). CDR1 PRHDT and CDR2 FYEKMQ come from the germline V gene (reference sequence). This CDR3 has 16 residues. The ends were cut back, 2 bases at V and 0 bases at J, with 8 bases in the middle. The CDR3 DNA sequence: TGTGCCAGCAGCTTATCCAGGGGCTCTGGGGCCAACGTCCTGACTTTC. It codes for CASSLSRGSGANVLTF. The complete variable domain, with remaining parts taken from reference TRBV13 and TRBJ2-6, reads AAGVIQSPRHLIKEKRETATLKCYPIPRHDTVYWYQQGPGQDPQFLISFYEKMQSDKGSIPDRFSAQQFSDYHSELNMSSLELGDSALYFCASSLSRGSGANVLTFGAGSRLTVL.

This chain links TRBV19 with TRBJ1-5, with D uncertain. The V end lost 6 bases, the J end lost 4 bases, and 16 bases lay between the germline ends. The CDR3 consists of 15 residues. From germline, CDR1 is LNHDA and CDR2 SQIVND (reference sequence). The CDR3 coding sequence is TGTGCCAGTAGGATTGGGCAGGACTCGAATCAGCCCCAGCATTTT. As protein: CASRIGQDSNQPQHF.

The V gene is TRBV21-1, the J gene TRBJ2-3; the table's D call, TRBD1, was not checked against the DNA. TRBV21-1 is annotated as a pseudogene. The CDR3 consists of 15 residues. The CDR3, as DNA: TGTGCCAGCGCGAGACAGGTTGGTTGTACAGATACGCAGTATTTT. It specifies CASARQVGCTDTQYF.

This rearrangement joins TRBV30 to TRBJ2-5; a possible D gene is TRBD2 (5 bases). Per germline, CDR1 GTSNPN and CDR2 SVGIG (reference sequence). Trimming left V 8 bases short and J 7 bases short, with 14 bases between. The CDR3 extends over 11 amino acids. The CDR3 spells CARTEDGTQYF. The DNA for the CDR3 is TGTGCCCGAACGGAGGACGGGACCCAGTACTTC.

The gene calls are TRBV7-8 and TRBJ1-4, with TRBD1 matching over 9 bases. Trimming took 5 bases from V and 7 from J; bases not matched to a gene: 5. Germline CDR1 reads SGHVS; CDR2 reads FQNEAQ. The CDR3 extends over 14 amino acids. CDR3 bases: TGTGCCAGCAGCCCGACAGGGGGAACTGAAAAACTGTTTTTT. This encodes CASSPTGGTEKLFF.

A few counts support this clone. J is TRBJ2-7 and V is TRBV29-1; the D gene is possibly TRBD2 (7 bases). In germline, CDR1 is SQVTM, CDR2 ANQGSEA. CDR3 size: 13 residues. Trimming left V 6 bases short and J 4 bases short, with 16 bases between. This CDR3 reads CSVAGPGEYEQYF. Written as DNA, the CDR3 is TGCAGCGTAGCGGGGCCAGGGGAATACGAGCAGTACTTC.

The V and J genes are TRBV9 and TRBJ2-2, with 9 positions matching TRBD2. Unmatched junction bases numbered 16, after V lost 0 bases and J lost 4 bases. There are 20 residues in the CDR3. CDR1 and CDR2 from the germline V gene are SGDLS and YYNGEE. DNA for the CDR3: TGTGCCAGCAGCGTAGATCTAGCGGGGATTCCTCCGATCGGCACCGGGGAGCTGTTTTTT. Residues: CASSVDLAGIPPIGTGELFF.

The V gene is TRBV6-2 or TRBV6-3, the J gene TRBJ2-1; TRBD2 agrees at 11 bases. From germline, CDR1 is MNHEY and CDR2 SVGEGT. This CDR3 has 14 residues. V was clipped by 2 bases and J by 7 bases; unmatched bases: 1. CDR3 sequence (DNA): TGTGCCAGCAGTTACCCTAGCGGGAGGAATGAGCAGTTCTTC. This sequence encodes CASSYPSGRNEQFF.

This sequence joins TRBV7-2 and TRBJ1-6, with 7 bases fitting TRBD1. V lost 5 bases and J lost 5; bases outside the gene matches: 6. The CDR3 sequence is 15 residues long. Germline V lookup: CDR1 SGHTA, CDR2 FQGNSA. For the CDR3, the DNA is TGTGCCAGCAGCCTCGGGACAGCTAATAATTCACCCCTCCACTTT. Translating it yields CASSLGTANNSPLHF.